The rows below give T cell receptor beta chains drawn from one sample of a study of blood T cell repertoires in COVID-19. Profiling relied on immunoSEQ multiplex PCR, and the TCRdb table lists in-frame clones only, not all of them. This table holds roughly 500,000 clones, around 87% found once. The source material was PBMCs or T cells enriched from blood (not recorded which). The receptors were gathered from a woman between 35 and 50 years old who had recovered from COVID-19. The conserved cysteine and the conserved F or W are not part of the CDR3 here.

v_call,cdr3_aa
TRBV6-5,ATWWWTGEGTEAF
TRBV28,ASSPPDRGLGYT
TRBV19,ASSPSERMRMF
TRBV19,ASSIKTNQPQH
TRBV3-1/TRBV3-2,ASSRTDMNTEAF
TRBV5-1,ASSPPGQGLYGYT
TRBV7-2,ASSLARDRGHGGYT
TRBV11-3,ASSLVLAGIYNEQF
TRBV18,ASSPLGTYEQY
TRBV18,ASSPDRTPNEKLF
TRBV4-3,ASSQDSSRVAGANVLT
TRBV5-1,ASGSTGHYGYT
TRBV19,ASSLGGDTEAF
TRBV10-3,ATQGQGRPNTGELF
TRBV7-8,ASSPSGGLPRDTQY
TRBV5-6,ASNWGLASQDTQY
TRBV6-5,ASTHGQGEGYT
TRBV3-1/TRBV3-2,ASSPEGRSRYEQY
TRBV19,ASTSGDVSREQF
TRBV7-8,ASSAQPGTARPYEQY
TRBV7-2,ASSYRTSGPYEQY
TRBV14,ASSHNTGNTIY
TRBV19,ASSRPDRRNEQF
TRBV6-5,ASSQLAGKWNEQF
TRBV7-6,ASSLRDYNEQF
TRBV5-1,ASKTSGAYNEQF